A single sample gave rise to the 10 T cell receptor beta chains below, sequenced in a study of T-cell memory formation after mild COVID-19. TCRdb redid the calling of the 5' RACE reads with MiXCR, one entry per CDR3 protein. This table holds a few hundred thousand distinct CDR3 sequences, around 15% found once. Material: PBMCs or a T cell subset sorted from them (not recorded which). Every receptor here comes from a young man who had mild COVID-19 (a few samples of this study predate the infection). Cell type and time point are not known.

This chain joins TRBV4-3 and TRBJ1-5; unclear D gene. V was clipped by 1 base and J by 0 bases, with 7 bases between them. CDR3 length: 15 amino acids. Germline V CDR1 and CDR2: LGHNA, YSLEER. The CDR3 spells CASSQGLYSNQPQHF. The CDR3 DNA reads as TGCGCCAGCAGCCAAGGCTTGTATAGCAATCAGCCCCAGCATTTT.

This clonotype was recorded a few times. The chain has TRBV28 and TRBJ2-7; no clear D. The CDR3 runs to 12 residues. Trimming stripped 6 bases from V and 2 bases from J, with 8 bases between. Germline CDR1 MDHEN, CDR2 SYDVKM. The CDR3 bases are TGTGCCAGCAGCGGGCCCCCCTACGAGCAGTACGTC. This translates into CASSGPPYEQYV.

This clonotype was detected only a few times. The chain carries TRBV10-1 and TRBJ1-4, with D unclear. The CDR3 is 16 amino acids. CDR1 and CDR2 from the germline V gene are WNHNN and SYGVQD (reference sequence). Trimming left V 0 bases short and J 10 bases short, with 18 bases between. DNA of the CDR3: TGCGCCAGCAGTGAGTCTGACAAGGGCGATATTGGAAAACTGTTTTTT. This encodes CASSESDKGDIGKLFF.

This chain uses TRBV29-1 with TRBJ2-1, with D maybe TRBD1 (5 bases). The V and J ends lost 5 bases and 3 bases respectively, with 11 bases between them. The CDR3 spans 13 residues. Per germline, CDR1 SQVTM and CDR2 ANQGSEA. Written as DNA, the CDR3 is TGCAGCGTTAGACAGCCCCTCTACAATGAGCAGTTCTTC. It codes for CSVRQPLYNEQFF.

The chain is built from TRBV6-5 and TRBJ2-3, with unresolved D. The CDR3 is 15 amino acids. Trimming shortened V by 2 bases and J by 0 bases, and 9 bases separated the two germline ends. CDR1 and CDR2 (germline): MNHEY, SVGAGI. Written as DNA, the CDR3 is TGTGCCAGCAGTTACGGCAGGTCGAGCACAGATACGCAGTATTTT. The encoded protein is CASSYGRSSTDTQYF.

V and J are TRBV7-2 and TRBJ2-3; 8 bases are shared with TRBD2. The V gene's germline CDR1 is SGHTA and CDR2 FQGNSA. This CDR3 is built from 16 residues. J was trimmed by 6 bases and V by 5 bases; bases with no gene match: 13. Here the CDR3 DNA reads TGTGCCAGCAGCCTAAGGGGTAGCGGGGCGAGGGATACGCAGTATTTT. It is translated as CASSLRGSGARDTQYF. The full variable domain, rest sourced from reference TRBV7-2 and TRBJ2-3, is GAGVSQSPSNKVTEKGKDVELRCDPISGHTALYWYRQSLGQGLEFLIYFQGNSAPDKSGLPSDRFSAERTGGSVSTLTIQRTQQEDSAVYLCASSLRGSGARDTQYFGPGTRLTVL.

The V gene is TRBV4-2, the J gene TRBJ2-7; 8 nucleotides match TRBD1. Germline CDR1 reads LGHNA; CDR2 reads YNFKEQ. This CDR3 has 15 residues. Losses at the gene ends were 4 bases for V and 3 bases for J; bases not matched to a gene: 8. CDR3 nucleotides: TGTGCCAGCAGCCCCCCGGGACAGGTAGTCTACGAGCAGTACTTC. This codes for CASSPPGQVVYEQYF.

This clonotype was found a few times. The chain links TRBV7-9 to TRBJ2-7; weak D call: TRBD2 (5 bases). Germline-derived CDR1 and CDR2 are SEHNR and FQNEAQ (reference sequence). The CDR3 consists of 14 residues. Trimming pared 5 bases from V and 7 bases from J, leaving 18 bases between. In nucleotides, the CDR3 is TGTGCCAGCAGCCAGGAAGTGAAGACGGGGGAGCAGTACTTC. Its translation: CASSQEVKTGEQYF.

This clonotype has ten or more counts. The gene calls are TRBV5-1 and TRBJ2-5; 7 bases are shared with TRBD2. The CDR3 consists of 14 residues. V was clipped by 2 bases and J by 1 base; unmatched bases: 2. CDR1 is SGHRS and CDR2 is YFSETQ in the germline V gene. The CDR3 bases are TGCGCCAGCAGCTTCAGCGGGGTCCAAGAGACCCAGTACTTC. This codes for CASSFSGVQETQYF.

This clonotype was seen many times. This sequence joins TRBV5-1 and TRBJ2-7, with TRBD1 identical over 8 bases. In germline, CDR1 is SGHRS, CDR2 YFSETQ. This CDR3 has 14 amino acids. Trimming removed 4 bases from V and 3 bases from J; junction bases left unmatched: 6. Here the CDR3 reads CASSQGGQGYEQYV. CDR3 DNA sequence: TGCGCCAGCAGCCAAGGAGGACAGGGCTACGAGCAGTACGTC.